This is a list of T cell receptor beta chains from one sample in a study of blood T cell repertoires in COVID-19. Measured with immunoSEQ multiplex PCR; TCRdb has only the in-frame clones, and not every one. Here the sample spans over 80,000 clones, 80% being singletons. The sequencing sample was made of peripheral blood. The receptors were sampled from a woman between 65 and 79 years old with acute or convalescent COVID-19. The CDR3 runs from the conserved cysteine through the conserved F or W. A D gene is named only where the DNA matches it firmly. Clone size appears in some rows only: once, few, many, or a class for an expanded clone.

CDR3 protein: CASSLPRSGYATNEKLFF
CDR3 DNA: TGTGCCAGCAGCCTTCCGCGGTCTGGATATGCAACTAATGAAAAACTGTTTTTT
J gene: TRBJ1-4
V gene: TRBV7-8
D gene: -
clone size: few

CDR3 protein: CASSREQNSPLHF
CDR3 DNA: TGCGCCAGCTCCCGGGAACAAAATTCACCCCTCCACTTT
J gene: TRBJ1-6
V gene: TRBV5-1
D gene: -
clone size: -

CDR3 protein: CASSPNVRSGANVLTF
CDR3 DNA: TGTGCCAGTAGTCCCAACGTGCGCTCTGGGGCCAACGTCCTGACTTTC
J gene: TRBJ2-6
V gene: TRBV19
D gene: -
clone size: -

CDR3 protein: CASSDQDRGYEQYF
CDR3 DNA: TGTGCCAGCAGTGATCAGGACAGGGGGTACGAGCAGTACTTC
J gene: TRBJ2-7
V gene: TRBV6-4
D gene: TRBD1
clone size: -

CDR3 protein: CSGDYYNEQFF
CDR3 DNA: TGCAGCGGGGACTACTACAATGAGCAGTTCTTC
J gene: TRBJ2-1
V gene: TRBV20-1
D gene: TRBD2
clone size: -

CDR3 protein: CAISEAGAGGFMNTEAFF
CDR3 DNA: TGTGCCATCAGTGAAGCGGGAGCAGGGGGATTTATGAACACTGAAGCTTTCTTT
J gene: TRBJ1-1
V gene: TRBV10-3
D gene: TRBD1
clone size: few

CDR3 protein: CASRTFTGIRDTEAFF
CDR3 DNA: TGTGCCAGCAGAACTTTTACAGGGATTAGAGATACTGAAGCTTTCTTT
J gene: TRBJ1-1
V gene: TRBV28
D gene: -
clone size: few

CDR3 protein: CASSFGSGHRTDTQYF
CDR3 DNA: TGCGCCAGCAGCTTCGGAAGTGGACACCGCACAGATACGCAGTATTTT
J gene: TRBJ2-3
V gene: TRBV5-1
D gene: -
clone size: -

CDR3 protein: CATSEATGELFF
CDR3 DNA: TGTGCCACCAGTGAAGCGACCGGGGAGCTGTTTTTT
J gene: TRBJ2-2
V gene: TRBV24-1
D gene: -
clone size: -

CDR3 protein: CASSQGTGPPKIQYF
CDR3 DNA: TGTGCCAGCAGCCAGGGGACAGGCCCGCCGAAGATTCAGTACTTC
J gene: TRBJ2-4
V gene: TRBV5-6
D gene: TRBD1
clone size: once

CDR3 protein: CASSMRQGKNIQYF
CDR3 DNA: TGTGCCAGTAGTATGAGGCAGGGCAAAAACATTCAGTACTTC
J gene: TRBJ2-4
V gene: TRBV19
D gene: -
clone size: -

CDR3 protein: CASSLGTGRAYGYTF
CDR3 DNA: TGTGCCAGCAGCTTGGGGACAGGAAGAGCCTATGGCTACACCTTC
J gene: TRBJ1-2
V gene: TRBV5-4
D gene: TRBD1
clone size: -

CDR3 protein: CASSRLGQNTEAFF
CDR3 DNA: TGCGCCAGCAGCAGGCTGGGGCAGAACACTGAAGCTTTCTTT
J gene: TRBJ1-1
V gene: TRBV5-1
D gene: -
clone size: -

CDR3 protein: CASSRRTSGSSYNEQFF
CDR3 DNA: TGTGCCAGCAGTCGCCGGACTAGTGGGAGCTCCTACAATGAGCAGTTCTTC
J gene: TRBJ2-1
V gene: TRBV6-2/TRBV6-3
D gene: TRBD2
clone size: few

CDR3 protein: CASSFGGFPYEQYF
CDR3 DNA: TGTGCCAGCAGCTTCGGGGGATTTCCCTACGAGCAGTACTTC
J gene: TRBJ2-7
V gene: TRBV7-2
D gene: -
clone size: -

CDR3 protein: CASGFLADTQYF
CDR3 DNA: TGTGCTAGTGGTTTCCTCGCAGATACGCAGTATTTT
J gene: TRBJ2-3
V gene: TRBV12-5
D gene: -
clone size: -

CDR3 protein: CASSFGAPNQPQHF
CDR3 DNA: TGTGCCAGCAGCTTTGGGGCCCCCAATCAGCCCCAGCATTTT
J gene: TRBJ1-5
V gene: TRBV7-9
D gene: -
clone size: -

CDR3 protein: CASSPSGTGAYKLFF
CDR3 DNA: TGTGCCAGCTCCCCAAGCGGGACAGGGGCGTATAAACTGTTTTTT
J gene: TRBJ1-4
V gene: TRBV18
D gene: TRBD1
clone size: -

CDR3 protein: CASSNQGKTGELFF
CDR3 DNA: TGTGCCAGTAGTAATCAGGGGAAAACCGGGGAGCTGTTTTTT
J gene: TRBJ2-2
V gene: TRBV19
D gene: -
clone size: -

CDR3 protein: CASSYHRGGTNTGELFF
CDR3 DNA: TGTGCCAGCAGCTACCATCGTGGGGGGACGAACACCGGGGAGCTGTTTTTT
J gene: TRBJ2-2
V gene: TRBV4-2
D gene: -
clone size: once

CDR3 protein: CASSSGTTNTGELFF
CDR3 DNA: TGTGCCAGCAGCTCGGGGACAACGAACACCGGGGAGCTGTTTTTT
J gene: TRBJ2-2
V gene: TRBV7-9
D gene: -
clone size: few

CDR3 protein: CASSLVGQGILIEKLFF
CDR3 DNA: TGTGCCAGCAGTTTAGTTGGACAGGGGATACTAATTGAAAAACTGTTTTTT
J gene: TRBJ1-4
V gene: TRBV27
D gene: TRBD1
clone size: -